The 4 T cell receptor beta chains in this list originate from one sample, sequenced in a study of Graves' ophthalmopathy and Graves' hyperthyroidism (dated by TCRdb to 2016 to 2019). Sequencing instrument: Illumina HiSeq 2000. For repertoire sequencing, the TCR beta CDR3 regions were amplified from RNA transcripts. HTBI primers and the Qiagen OneStep RT-PCR kit were used in a first-round RT-PCR, which was followed by a second-round multiplex PCR, size selection and purification. TCRdb's own reprocessing of the public reads used fastp at Q25 and MiXCR and kept productive beta chains. Records with the same CDR3 protein are collapsed into one entry carrying the most frequent genes and DNA. A total of 500,000 to 800,000 distinct CDR3 sequences appear in this sample, 35% to 50% of them only once. The ten largest clones add up to 3% to 3.5% of the sample. The sequencing input was peripheral blood. Receptors originate from an adult man with Graves' ophthalmopathy.

About this clonotype: A read error may explain this, as a much larger clone is one base away. The rearrangement uses TRBV10-3 and TRBJ1-5; D gene unclear. The CDR3 is made up of 12 amino acids. The germline V gene encodes CDR1 ENHRY and CDR2 SYGVKD. Trimming stripped 6 bases from V and 5 bases from J, with 8 bases between. The CDR3 loop is CAISIDYQPQHF. In DNA form, the CDR3 reads TGTGCCATCAGCATTGATTATCAGCCCCAGCATTTT.

As regards this clonotype: The conserved final phenylalanine or tryptophan is absent from the CDR3, which likely points to a read error. The chain combines TRBV10-3 with TRBJ1-2; 7 bases align to TRBD1. Germline CDR1 is ENHRY and CDR2 is SYGVKD. The CDR3 is 14 amino acids. V was pared by 2 bases and J by 11 bases, with 11 bases of the junction left unmatched. In DNA, the CDR3 is TGTGCCATCAGTGAGGGGGGACAGAGGGACGGTTACACCCTC. Its protein is CAISEGGQRDGYTL.

The chain couples TRBV29-1 to TRBJ2-5, with 9 bases matching TRBD2. V gave up 4 bases and J gave up 1 base; unmatched junction bases: 4. From germline, CDR1 is SQVTM and CDR2 ANQGSEA. The CDR3 runs 14 residues. For the CDR3, the DNA is TGCAGCGTTGGACTAGCGGTTACCCAAGAGACCCAGTACTTC. Protein sequence: CSVGLAVTQETQYF.

The J gene is TRBJ1-1, the V gene TRBV15; D ambiguous. The CDR3 is 12 residues long. The germline V gene has CDR1 LNHNV and CDR2 YYDKDF (reference sequence). Trimming left V 0 bases short and J 6 bases short, with 5 bases between. CDR3 in amino acids: CATSRDPPEAFF. In DNA form, the CDR3 reads TGTGCCACCAGCAGAGATCCCCCTGAAGCTTTCTTT.